A single sample is the source of the 15 T cell receptor beta chains below, sequenced in a study of PD-1 blockade in classical Hodgkin lymphoma (TCRdb year 2020). The time point label on this specimen signifies: cycle 4 day 1 (C4D1), after 6 weeks of nivolumab. Every trial patient had relapsed following autologous stem cell transplantation, and prior brentuximab vedotin exposure was what differed among cohorts A, B and C. Libraries were built with the immunoSEQ multiplex PCR assay. TCRdb's version of the immuneACCESS table is confined to in-frame rearrangements and falls short of the full clone set. An unresolved V gene accounts for under half of the shortfall where checked; the remainder is of unknown origin. The sample has 100,000 or so clones on record, about 92% of them singletons. The ten biggest clones cover roughly 19% of the sample. The material was peripheral blood mononuclear cells (PBMCs), obtained before the fourth cycle of nivolumab. The receptors here all came from a human donor with classical Hodgkin lymphoma.

This chain uses TRBV5-6 with TRBJ1-2, with 10 bases lining up with TRBD1. Trimming cost V 3 bases and J 4 bases; bases outside gene matches: 9. CDR1 is SGHDT, CDR2 YYEEEE, per germline. The CDR3 length is 16 residues. The CDR3: CASSSYLTGGGYGYTF. The CDR3 DNA sequence: TGTGCCAGCAGCTCATACTTGACAGGGGGCGGCTATGGCTACACCTTC.

The J gene is TRBJ2-7, the V gene TRBV5-1; 9 bases match TRBD1. The CDR3 contains 14 residues. With V trimmed by 4 bases and J by 5 bases, 7 bases remained unmatched. CDR1 is SGHRS, CDR2 YFSETQ, per germline. For the CDR3, the DNA is TGCGCCAGCAGCACCGGACAGGGGAGACACGAGCAGTACTTC. This gives the protein CASSTGQGRHEQYF.

This sequence joins TRBV14 and TRBJ2-7, with 9 bases aligning to TRBD2. The germline gives CDR1 SGHDN, CDR2 FVKESK. This CDR3 has 15 amino acids. The J segment lost 4 bases and the V segment lost 4 bases, leaving 8 bases of the junction unmatched. The CDR3 sequence: CASSLQAGGPYEQYF. The CDR3 DNA sequence: TGTGCCAGCAGCCTACAGGCGGGAGGGCCATACGAGCAGTACTTC.

The chain joins TRBV2 to TRBJ2-1; no definite D call. V was shortened by 6 bases and J by 0 bases, with 15 bases between the two germline ends. CDR3 length equals 16 residues. Per the germline V gene, CDR1 is SNHLY and CDR2 is FYNNEI. CDR3 bases: TGTGCCAGCAGAGACCTGACCGACCCCTCCTACAATGAGCAGTTCTTC. Translation: CASRDLTDPSYNEQFF. Variable domain in full (rest from reference TRBV2 and TRBJ2-1): EPEVTQTPSHQVTQMGQEVILRCVPISNHLYFYWYRQILGQKVEFLVSFYNNEISEKSEIFDDQFSVERPDGSNFTLKIRSTKLEDSAMYFCASRDLTDPSYNEQFFGPGTRLTVL.

The CDR3 is CASSLGQHNEQFF. CDR3 nucleotides: TGTGCCAGCAGTTTGGGCCAACACAATGAGCAGTTCTTC. This chain uses TRBV28 with TRBJ2-1; D gene ambiguous. V was pared by 3 bases and J by 5 bases, with 8 bases between. The CDR3 runs to 13 residues. CDR1 and CDR2 from the germline V gene are MDHEN and SYDVKM. The variable domain in full, completed from reference TRBV28 and TRBJ2-1, reads DVKVTQSSRYLVKRTGEKVFLECVQDMDHENMFWYRQDPGLGLRLIYFSYDVKMKEKGDIPEGYSVSREKKERFSLILESASTNQTSMYLCASSLGQHNEQFFGPGTRLTVL.

The V gene is TRBV4-2, the J gene TRBJ2-2, with D perhaps TRBD2 (5 bases). V was trimmed by 3 bases and J by 1 base, leaving 18 bases between them. The CDR3 contains 18 residues. Germline-derived CDR1 and CDR2 are LGHNA and YNFKEQ. DNA for the CDR3: TGTGCCAGCAGCCATCCCTACGCCAGGACTTGGAACACCGGGGAGCTGTTTTTT. Translation: CASSHPYARTWNTGELFF.

This sequence joins TRBV27 and TRBJ2-7, with 13 bases fitting TRBD2. Germline lookup yields CDR1 MNHEY and CDR2 SMNVEV (reference sequence). This CDR3 spans 15 amino acids. V gave up 6 bases and J gave up 7 bases; unmatched junction bases: 9. As DNA, the CDR3 is TGTGCCAGCAGAAGGGGACTAGCGGGGATTGGGGAGCAGTACTTC. Encoded protein: CASRRGLAGIGEQYF.

This clone was detected a few times. CDR3 sequence: CAWSVQPADTQYF. CDR3 bases: TGTGCCTGGAGTGTACAACCCGCGGATACGCAGTATTTT. The V gene is TRBV30, the J gene TRBJ2-3; D call uncertain. The CDR3 has 13 amino acids. Trimming removed 0 bases at V and 6 bases at J, with 10 bases between. CDR1 and CDR2 (germline): GTSNPN, SVGIG (reference sequence).

The rearrangement joins TRBV19 to TRBJ2-5; TRBD2 aligns across 10 bases. The CDR3 consists of 16 residues. Germline trimming cut 3 bases from V and 2 bases from J; bases unmatched to any gene: 6. Per the germline V gene, CDR1 is LNHDA and CDR2 is SQIVND (reference sequence). This CDR3 is CASSIIAGGGQETQYF. As DNA, the CDR3 is TGTGCCAGTAGTATTATAGCGGGAGGAGGGCAAGAGACCCAGTACTTC.

This clone was observed once. The V gene is TRBV18, the J gene TRBJ1-1, with D possibly TRBD1 on 6 matching bases. The CDR3 extends over 14 amino acids. Looked up from germline, CDR1 is KGHSH and CDR2 is LQKENI. The V end was cut by 4 bases, the J end by 4 bases, with 13 bases between. Written as DNA, the CDR3 is TGTGCCAGCTCACTTACAGGGAGGAGCACTGAAGCTTTCTTT. It encodes CASSLTGRSTEAFF.

A remark on this clone: The sample holds other DNA sequences that translate to the same CDR3. The chain has TRBV28 and TRBJ2-3, with unresolved D. Trimming stripped 3 bases from V and 3 bases from J, with 7 bases between. The CDR3 is 13 residues long. Germline assignment: CDR1 MDHEN and CDR2 SYDVKM. The CDR3 coding sequence is TGTGCCAGCAGTTTGGCCGGTACAGATACGCAGTATTTT. Encoded protein: CASSLAGTDTQYF.

Points on this clone: Other DNA sequences of this sample code for an identical CDR3. The chain joins TRBV7-6 to TRBJ2-2; D is undetermined. This CDR3 spans 13 amino acids. V lost 2 bases, J lost 4 bases, and 5 bases lay in between. Germline V gene lookup returns CDR1 SGHVS and CDR2 FNYEAQ. CDR3: CASSLRATGELFF. CDR3 nucleotide sequence: TGTGCCAGCAGCTTAAGGGCCACCGGGGAGCTGTTTTTT.

J is TRBJ2-1 and V is TRBV27; 7 positions match TRBD2. The junction had 9 bases not matched to a gene; V was cut back by 3 bases and J by 4 bases. Germline values: CDR1 MNHEY, CDR2 SMNVEV (reference sequence). This CDR3 contains 16 residues. The CDR3 sequence is CASSFEGGPMYNEQFF. The CDR3 nucleotides read TGTGCCAGCAGTTTTGAGGGAGGGCCAATGTACAATGAGCAGTTCTTC.

V is TRBV7-2 and J is TRBJ2-3; 13 bases map to TRBD2. Germline trimming cut 0 bases from V and 2 bases from J; bases unmatched to any gene: 2. Germline V gene lookup returns CDR1 SGHTA and CDR2 FQGNSA. CDR3 length: 17 amino acids. The CDR3 is CASSLAGLAGNTDTQYF. The CDR3 DNA is TGTGCCAGCAGCTTAGCGGGACTAGCGGGAAACACAGATACGCAGTATTTT.

This rearrangement joins TRBV27 to TRBJ2-7; D gene uncertain. The CDR3 has 16 amino acids. V was pared by 1 base and J by 2 bases, with 15 bases between. In germline, CDR1 is MNHEY, CDR2 SMNVEV (reference sequence). The CDR3 protein is CASSLLGMTGPYEQYF. The CDR3 DNA follows: TGTGCCAGCAGTTTATTGGGAATGACGGGCCCCTACGAGCAGTACTTC.